This section outlines one T cell receptor (beta chain) sequence together with its context. The antigen is unknown. Only in-frame clones appear in the TCRdb table, and some are missing; sequencing was by immunoSEQ multiplex PCR. The sample holds about 36,000 clones; 77% are singletons and the top ten take roughly 21%. The CDR3 consists of 18 residues. V lost 2 bases to trimming and J lost 8 bases; unmatched junction nucleotides: 14. CDR1 and CDR2 from the germline V gene are MGHDK and SYGVNS. This record comes from a study of CD4 T cells in relation to SARS-CoV-2 and coronaviruses. Study-level findings and limits: No crossreactivity against non-spike viral proteins was tested here.

Naive or memory CD4+ cells were cultured 1:1 with T cell-depleted PBMCs plus CEF. This chain links TRBV25-1 with TRBJ2-1, with 11 bases fitting TRBD1. The sequenced material came from memory CD4+ T cells from PBMCs, cultured in vitro. The receptor was isolated from an adult with COVID-19. CDR3 protein: CASSETLGQGASKDEQFF. CDR3 DNA sequence: TGTGCCAGCAGTGAAACCTTAGGACAGGGGGCTTCCAAGGATGAGCAGTTCTTC.